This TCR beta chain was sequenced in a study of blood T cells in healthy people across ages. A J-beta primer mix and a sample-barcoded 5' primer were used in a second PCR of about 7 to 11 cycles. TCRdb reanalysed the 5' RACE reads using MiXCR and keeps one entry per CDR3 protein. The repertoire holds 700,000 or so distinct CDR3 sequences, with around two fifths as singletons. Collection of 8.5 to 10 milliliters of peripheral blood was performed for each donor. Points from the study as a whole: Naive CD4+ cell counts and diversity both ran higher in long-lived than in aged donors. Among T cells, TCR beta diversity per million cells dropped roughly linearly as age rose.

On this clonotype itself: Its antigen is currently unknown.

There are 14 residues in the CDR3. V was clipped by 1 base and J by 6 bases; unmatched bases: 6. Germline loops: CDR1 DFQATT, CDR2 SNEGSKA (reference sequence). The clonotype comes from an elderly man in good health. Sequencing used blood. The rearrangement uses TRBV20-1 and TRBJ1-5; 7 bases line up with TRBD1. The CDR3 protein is CSARGGTEGQPQHF. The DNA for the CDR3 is TGCAGTGCTAGAGGCGGGACAGAAGGTCAGCCCCAGCATTTT.